A selection of T cell receptor beta chains follows, all from one sample in a study of blood T cell repertoires in COVID-19. Here immunoSEQ multiplex PCR was the method, and the copy in TCRdb shows in-frame clones only, minus some. The repertoire holds 55,000 to 70,000 clones, with about 81% as singletons. The sequenced material came from peripheral blood. Receptor source: an older man with acute or convalescent COVID-19. The CDR3 runs from the conserved cysteine through the conserved F or W. D genes are given only for firm matches. Clone size appears in some rows only: once, few, many, or a class for an expanded clone.

j_gene: TRBJ1-2; abundance: .; len: 14; v_gene: TRBV30; d_gene: TRBD1; CDR3aa: CAWSRDSHSGGYTF; CDR3nt: TGTGCCTGGAGTAGGGACAGCCATTCGGGTGGCTACACCTTC
j_gene: TRBJ2-7; abundance: .; len: 14; v_gene: TRBV7-9; d_gene: .; CDR3aa: CASSARDWTYEQYF; CDR3nt: TGTGCCAGCAGCGCGAGGGACTGGACCTACGAGCAGTACTTC
j_gene: TRBJ2-7; abundance: few; len: 14; v_gene: TRBV2; d_gene: .; CDR3aa: CASSYRVLGAEQYF; CDR3nt: TGTGCCAGCAGCTACAGGGTGCTTGGCGCCGAGCAGTACTTC
j_gene: TRBJ1-1; abundance: .; len: 14; v_gene: TRBV6-5; d_gene: .; CDR3aa: CASSFPGSNTEAFF; CDR3nt: TGTGCCAGCAGTTTTCCGGGGTCGAACACTGAAGCTTTCTTT
j_gene: TRBJ1-5; abundance: few; len: 13; v_gene: TRBV7-6; d_gene: .; CDR3aa: CASSQGLNQPQHF; CDR3nt: TGTGCCAGCAGTCAGGGGTTAAATCAGCCCCAGCATTTT
j_gene: TRBJ2-2; abundance: .; len: 16; v_gene: TRBV19; d_gene: TRBD2; CDR3aa: CASSTAPSGFPGELFF; CDR3nt: TGTGCCAGTAGTACCGCCCCTAGCGGGTTCCCCGGGGAGCTGTTTTTT
j_gene: TRBJ1-2; abundance: few; len: 14; v_gene: TRBV30; d_gene: TRBD1; CDR3aa: CAWSVTGANYGYTF; CDR3nt: TGTGCCTGGAGTGTAACAGGGGCTAACTATGGCTACACCTTC
j_gene: TRBJ2-2; abundance: few; len: 14; v_gene: TRBV28; d_gene: TRBD2; CDR3aa: CASMTSGSAGELFF; CDR3nt: TGTGCCAGCATGACTAGCGGGAGTGCCGGGGAGCTGTTTTTT
j_gene: TRBJ1-2; abundance: .; len: 14; v_gene: TRBV7-9; d_gene: .; CDR3aa: CASTWTDLNYGYTF; CDR3nt: TGTGCCAGCACCTGGACAGATCTGAACTATGGCTACACCTTC
j_gene: TRBJ1-5; abundance: many; len: 15; v_gene: TRBV27; d_gene: .; CDR3aa: CASSFEPGDNQPQHF; CDR3nt: TGTGCCAGCAGTTTTGAGCCAGGGGACAATCAGCCCCAGCATTTT
j_gene: TRBJ2-1; abundance: .; len: 17; v_gene: TRBV7-8; d_gene: TRBD2; CDR3aa: CASSQTLAGGPPDEQFF; CDR3nt: TGTGCCAGCAGCCAGACCCTAGCGGGAGGACCCCCGGATGAGCAGTTCTTC
j_gene: TRBJ1-2; abundance: .; len: 16; v_gene: TRBV7-2; d_gene: TRBD1; CDR3aa: CASSLGTYRGRGGYTF; CDR3nt: TGTGCCAGCAGCTTAGGGACTTACAGGGGGAGGGGTGGCTACACCTTC
j_gene: TRBJ2-2; abundance: many; len: 17; v_gene: TRBV5-4; d_gene: .; CDR3aa: CASSLAGVGPNTGELFF; CDR3nt: TGTGCCAGCAGCTTGGCCGGGGTGGGCCCCAACACCGGGGAGCTGTTTTTT
j_gene: TRBJ1-4; abundance: .; len: 15; v_gene: TRBV27; d_gene: .; CDR3aa: CASSFRRGENEKLFF; CDR3nt: TGTGCCAGCAGTTTTCGGCGGGGAGAAAATGAAAAACTGTTTTTT
j_gene: TRBJ1-6; abundance: .; len: 15; v_gene: TRBV28; d_gene: TRBD1; CDR3aa: CASKPGQGVASPLHF; CDR3nt: TGTGCCAGCAAACCGGGACAGGGGGTTGCTTCACCCCTCCACTTT
j_gene: TRBJ2-1; abundance: few; len: 18; v_gene: TRBV27; d_gene: TRBD2; CDR3aa: CASSRGGSGRFTVNEQFF; CDR3nt: TGTGCCAGCAGTAGGGGGGGTAGCGGGAGGTTCACTGTCAATGAGCAGTTCTTC
j_gene: TRBJ2-3; abundance: .; len: 17; v_gene: TRBV5-5; d_gene: .; CDR3aa: CASSSVRAGLSTDTQYF; CDR3nt: TGTGCCAGCAGCTCCGTTAGGGCGGGGCTTAGCACAGATACGCAGTATTTT
j_gene: TRBJ2-4; abundance: .; len: 13; v_gene: TRBV7-8; d_gene: .; CDR3aa: CASSSSGGNIQYF; CDR3nt: TGTGCCAGCAGCTCCTCAGGGGGGAACATTCAGTACTTC
j_gene: TRBJ1-5; abundance: .; len: 15; v_gene: TRBV5-8; d_gene: .; CDR3aa: CASSRVVGRHQPQHF; CDR3nt: TGTGCCAGCAGTCGGGTTGTGGGTCGGCATCAGCCCCAGCATTTT
j_gene: TRBJ2-1; abundance: .; len: 13; v_gene: TRBV7-2; d_gene: .; CDR3aa: CASRLADYNEQFF; CDR3nt: TGTGCCAGCAGACTAGCTGACTACAATGAGCAGTTCTTC
j_gene: TRBJ1-2; abundance: .; len: 12; v_gene: TRBV6-5; d_gene: TRBD1; CDR3aa: CASSYSGGGYTF; CDR3nt: TGTGCCAGCAGTTACTCAGGGGGCGGCTACACCTTC
j_gene: TRBJ2-7; abundance: .; len: 14; v_gene: TRBV4-3; d_gene: .; CDR3aa: CASSQDTGRYEQYF; CDR3nt: TGCGCCAGCAGCCAAGATACAGGGAGATACGAGCAGTACTTC
j_gene: TRBJ1-5; abundance: .; len: 14; v_gene: TRBV11-2; d_gene: .; CDR3aa: CASSPGHSNQPQHF; CDR3nt: TGTGCTAGCAGCCCTGGACATAGCAATCAGCCCCAGCATTTT
j_gene: TRBJ2-7; abundance: .; len: 13; v_gene: TRBV9; d_gene: .; CDR3aa: CASSDRDTNEQYF; CDR3nt: TGTGCCAGCAGCGACCGGGACACGAACGAGCAGTACTTC
j_gene: TRBJ1-5; abundance: once; len: 14; v_gene: TRBV6-5; d_gene: TRBD1; CDR3aa: CASSSRDRGLEQHF; CDR3nt: TGTGCCAGCAGTTCCCGGGACAGGGGGCTCGAACAGCATTTT
j_gene: TRBJ2-1; abundance: .; len: 16; v_gene: TRBV7-2; d_gene: .; CDR3aa: CASRNRLGGPDNEQFF; CDR3nt: TGTGCCAGCAGAAATCGTCTGGGGGGTCCGGACAATGAGCAGTTCTTC
j_gene: TRBJ2-2; abundance: .; len: 14; v_gene: TRBV6-5; d_gene: .; CDR3aa: CASLRSPNTGELFF; CDR3nt: TGTGCCAGCTTGCGGAGTCCGAACACCGGGGAGCTGTTTTTT
j_gene: TRBJ2-2; abundance: .; len: 15; v_gene: TRBV7-3; d_gene: TRBD1; CDR3aa: CASSPRDRSTGELFF; CDR3nt: TGTGCCAGCAGCCCCCGGGACAGGTCCACCGGGGAGCTGTTTTTT
j_gene: TRBJ1-1; abundance: .; len: 14; v_gene: TRBV9; d_gene: .; CDR3aa: CASSVGTAGTEAFF; CDR3nt: TGTGCCAGCAGCGTAGGGACAGCTGGGACTGAAGCTTTCTTT
j_gene: TRBJ2-2; abundance: .; len: 16; v_gene: TRBV5-1; d_gene: .; CDR3aa: CASSLGALTGTGELFF; CDR3nt: TGCGCCAGCAGCTTGGGGGCCCTAACTGGCACCGGGGAGCTGTTTTTT
j_gene: TRBJ2-2; abundance: .; len: 14; v_gene: TRBV27; d_gene: .; CDR3aa: CASSVDRFTGELFF; CDR3nt: TGTGCCAGCAGCGTCGACAGGTTCACCGGGGAGCTGTTTTTT
j_gene: TRBJ2-7; abundance: .; len: 13; v_gene: TRBV12-3/TRBV12-4; d_gene: TRBD2; CDR3aa: CASVAGAGGEQYF; CDR3nt: TGTGCCAGCGTAGCGGGAGCCGGAGGCGAGCAGTACTTC
j_gene: TRBJ1-5; abundance: .; len: 18; v_gene: TRBV4-1; d_gene: .; CDR3aa: CASSQDAGVYFSNQPQHF; CDR3nt: TGCGCCAGCAGCCAAGATGCAGGGGTGTACTTTAGCAATCAGCCCCAGCATTTT
j_gene: TRBJ1-1; abundance: many; len: 15; v_gene: TRBV6-6; d_gene: .; CDR3aa: CASTVEGRWNTEAFF; CDR3nt: TGTGCCAGTACCGTCGAGGGCCGCTGGAACACTGAAGCTTTCTTT
j_gene: TRBJ1-1; abundance: .; len: 13; v_gene: TRBV6-6; d_gene: .; CDR3aa: CASRFSTDTEAFF; CDR3nt: TGTGCCAGCCGCTTCTCCACAGACACTGAAGCTTTCTTT
j_gene: TRBJ2-7; abundance: few; len: 14; v_gene: TRBV14; d_gene: .; CDR3aa: CASSEVTSLNEQYF; CDR3nt: TGTGCCAGCAGCGAAGTAACTAGCTTGAACGAGCAGTACTTC
j_gene: TRBJ1-1; abundance: .; len: 14; v_gene: TRBV18; d_gene: TRBD1; CDR3aa: CASSPTGVGTEAFF; CDR3nt: TGTGCCAGCTCACCAACAGGGGTTGGCACTGAAGCTTTCTTT
j_gene: TRBJ2-5; abundance: .; len: 14; v_gene: TRBV9; d_gene: .; CDR3aa: CASSVGQVAETQYF; CDR3nt: TGTGCCAGCAGCGTAGGACAAGTCGCGGAGACCCAGTACTTC
j_gene: TRBJ2-7; abundance: .; len: 12; v_gene: TRBV5-6; d_gene: .; CDR3aa: CASSLSRDEQYF; CDR3nt: TGTGCCAGCAGCTTGTCCAGGGACGAGCAGTACTTC
j_gene: TRBJ1-4; abundance: once; len: 17; v_gene: TRBV7-9; d_gene: .; CDR3aa: CASSEQPSRGEREKLFF; CDR3nt: TGTGCCAGCAGCGAACAGCCCTCGCGGGGGGAACGGGAAAAACTGTTTTTT
j_gene: TRBJ1-6; abundance: .; len: 15; v_gene: TRBV6-5; d_gene: .; CDR3aa: CASSYEPVQDSPLHF; CDR3nt: TGTGCCAGCAGTTACGAACCTGTACAGGATTCACCCCTCCACTTT
j_gene: TRBJ1-6; abundance: .; len: 13; v_gene: TRBV2; d_gene: .; CDR3aa: CASWGRGYSPLHF; CDR3nt: TGTGCCAGCTGGGGCAGGGGTTATTCACCCCTCCACTTT